This TCR beta chain was retrieved from a study of blood T cell repertoires in COVID-19. Cohorts were assigned according to the clinical history that participants reported. V gave up 1 base and J gave up 1 base, with 8 bases separating them. Germline values: CDR1 LGHNA, CDR2 YNFKEQ. The CDR3 contains 15 residues. Some clones are missing from TCRdb's copy, which holds only in-frame ones; the method was immunoSEQ multiplex PCR. The data hold a few hundred thousand clones, with 89% observed a single time. Sequencing was carried out using PBMCs or T cells enriched from blood (not recorded which). The TCR originated in a woman in her forties who had recovered from COVID-19. The chain uses TRBV4-2 and TRBJ1-5, with D unresolved. Written as DNA, the CDR3 is TGTGCCAGCAGCCAAGCCCGGGAAAGCAATCAGCCCCAGCATTTT. Translating it yields CASSQARESNQPQHF.